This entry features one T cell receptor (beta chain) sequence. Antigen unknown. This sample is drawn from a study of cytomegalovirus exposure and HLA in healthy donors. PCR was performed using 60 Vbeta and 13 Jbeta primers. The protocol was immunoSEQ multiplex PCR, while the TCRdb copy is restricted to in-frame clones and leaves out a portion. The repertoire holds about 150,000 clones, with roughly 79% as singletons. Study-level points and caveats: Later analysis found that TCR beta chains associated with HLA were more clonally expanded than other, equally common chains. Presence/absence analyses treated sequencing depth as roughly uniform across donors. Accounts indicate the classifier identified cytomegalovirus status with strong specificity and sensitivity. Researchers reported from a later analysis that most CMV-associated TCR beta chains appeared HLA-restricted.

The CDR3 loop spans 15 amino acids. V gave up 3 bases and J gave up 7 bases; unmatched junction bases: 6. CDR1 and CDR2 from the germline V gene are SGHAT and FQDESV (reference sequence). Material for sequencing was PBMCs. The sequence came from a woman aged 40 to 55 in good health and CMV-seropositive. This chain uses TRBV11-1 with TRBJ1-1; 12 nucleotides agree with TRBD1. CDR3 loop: CASSFPGQGAFEAFF. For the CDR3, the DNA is TGTGCCAGCAGCTTTCCGGGACAGGGGGCTTTTGAAGCTTTCTTT.